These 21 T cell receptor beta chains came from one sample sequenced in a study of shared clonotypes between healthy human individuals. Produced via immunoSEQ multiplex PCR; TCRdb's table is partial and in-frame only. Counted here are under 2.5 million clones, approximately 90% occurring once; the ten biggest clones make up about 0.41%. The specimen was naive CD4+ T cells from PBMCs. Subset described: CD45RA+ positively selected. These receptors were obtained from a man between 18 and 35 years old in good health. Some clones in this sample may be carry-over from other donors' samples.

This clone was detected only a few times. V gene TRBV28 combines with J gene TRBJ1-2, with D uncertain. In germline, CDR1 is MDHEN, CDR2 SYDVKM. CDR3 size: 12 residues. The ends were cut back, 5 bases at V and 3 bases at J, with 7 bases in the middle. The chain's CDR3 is CASSGRDYGYTF. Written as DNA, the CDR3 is TGTGCCAGCAGTGGTCGGGACTATGGCTACACCTTC.

The CDR3 region has the DNA TGTGCCAGCAGTCCGCTGGGAAGAGCGGACGGGACAGATACGCAGTATTTT. This gives the protein CASSPLGRADGTDTQYF. The J gene is TRBJ2-3, the V gene TRBV27; the D gene is possibly TRBD2 (5 bases). The CDR3 has 17 residues. The germline gives CDR1 MNHEY, CDR2 SMNVEV (reference sequence). V gave up 5 bases and J gave up 3 bases, with 21 bases separating them.

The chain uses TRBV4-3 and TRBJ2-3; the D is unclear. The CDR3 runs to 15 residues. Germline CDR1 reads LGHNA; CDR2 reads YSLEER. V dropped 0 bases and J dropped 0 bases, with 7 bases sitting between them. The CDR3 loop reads CASSQDPASTDTQYF. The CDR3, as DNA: TGCGCCAGCAGCCAAGATCCGGCTAGCACAGATACGCAGTATTTT.

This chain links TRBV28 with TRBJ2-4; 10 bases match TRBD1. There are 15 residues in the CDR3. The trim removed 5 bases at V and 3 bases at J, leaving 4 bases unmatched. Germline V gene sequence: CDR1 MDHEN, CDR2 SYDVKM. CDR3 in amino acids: CASSRQGAGKNIQYF. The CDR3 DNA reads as TGTGCCAGCAGTCGACAGGGGGCAGGCAAAAACATTCAGTACTTC.

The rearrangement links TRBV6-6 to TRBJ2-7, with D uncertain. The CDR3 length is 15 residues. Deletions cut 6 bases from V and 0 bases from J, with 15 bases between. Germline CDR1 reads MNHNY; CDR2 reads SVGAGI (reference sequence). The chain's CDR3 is CASSETSALSYEQYF. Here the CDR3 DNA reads TGTGCCAGCAGCGAAACCTCAGCCCTCTCCTACGAGCAGTACTTC.

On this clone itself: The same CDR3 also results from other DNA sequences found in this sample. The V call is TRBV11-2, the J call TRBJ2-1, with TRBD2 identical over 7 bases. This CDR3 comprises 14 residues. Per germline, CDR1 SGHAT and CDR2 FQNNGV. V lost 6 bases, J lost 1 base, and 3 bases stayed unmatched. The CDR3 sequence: CASSPSGSYNEQFF. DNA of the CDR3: TGTGCCAGCAGTCCTAGCGGATCCTACAATGAGCAGTTCTTC.

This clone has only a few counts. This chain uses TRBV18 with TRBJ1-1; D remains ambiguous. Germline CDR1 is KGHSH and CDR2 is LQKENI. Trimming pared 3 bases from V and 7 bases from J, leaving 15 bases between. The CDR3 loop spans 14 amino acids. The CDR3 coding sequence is TGTGCCAGCTCACCCCGCAGCAAAACCTATGAAGCTTTCTTT. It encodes CASSPRSKTYEAFF. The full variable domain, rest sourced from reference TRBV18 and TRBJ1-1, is NAGVMQNPRHLVRRRGQEARLRCSPMKGHSHVYWYRQLPEEGLKFMVYLQKENIIDESGMPKERFSAEFPKEGPSILRIQQVVRGDSAAYFCASSPRSKTYEAFFGQGTRLTVV.

Written as DNA, the CDR3 is TGTGCCAGCAGTGGCAGTAGCAATCAGCCCCAGCATTTT. It yields the protein CASSGSSNQPQHF. The chain couples TRBV2 to TRBJ1-5; D uncertain. The CDR3 loop spans 13 amino acids. V was trimmed by 4 bases and J by 0 bases, leaving 4 bases between them. Germline V gives CDR1 SNHLY, CDR2 FYNNEI.

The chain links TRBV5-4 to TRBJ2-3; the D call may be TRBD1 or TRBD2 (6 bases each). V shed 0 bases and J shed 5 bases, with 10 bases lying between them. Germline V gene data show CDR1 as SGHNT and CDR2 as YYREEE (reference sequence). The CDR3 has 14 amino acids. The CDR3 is CASSLGGAGDTQYF. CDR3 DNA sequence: TGTGCCAGCAGCTTGGGGGGGGCAGGAGATACGCAGTATTTT.

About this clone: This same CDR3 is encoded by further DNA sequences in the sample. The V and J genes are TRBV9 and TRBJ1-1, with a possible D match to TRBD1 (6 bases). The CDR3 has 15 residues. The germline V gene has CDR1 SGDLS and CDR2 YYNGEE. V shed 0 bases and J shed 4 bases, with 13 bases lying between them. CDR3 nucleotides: TGTGCCAGCAGCGTAGATGGCAGGGGCGGCACTGAAGCTTTCTTT. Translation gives CASSVDGRGGTEAFF.

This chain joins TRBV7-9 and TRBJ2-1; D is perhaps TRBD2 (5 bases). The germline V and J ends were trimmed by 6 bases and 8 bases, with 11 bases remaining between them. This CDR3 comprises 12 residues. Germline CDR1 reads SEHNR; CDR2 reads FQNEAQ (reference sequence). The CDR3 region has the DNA TGTGCCAGCAGTTCGATTAGCGATGAGCAGTTCTTC. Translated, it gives CASSSISDEQFF.

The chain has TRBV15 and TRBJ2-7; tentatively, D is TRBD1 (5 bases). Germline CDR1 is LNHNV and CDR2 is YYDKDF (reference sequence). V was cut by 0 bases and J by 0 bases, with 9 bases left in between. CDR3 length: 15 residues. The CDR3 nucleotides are TGTGCCACCAGCAGAGATCAGGGAACCTCCTACGAGCAGTACTTC. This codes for CATSRDQGTSYEQYF.

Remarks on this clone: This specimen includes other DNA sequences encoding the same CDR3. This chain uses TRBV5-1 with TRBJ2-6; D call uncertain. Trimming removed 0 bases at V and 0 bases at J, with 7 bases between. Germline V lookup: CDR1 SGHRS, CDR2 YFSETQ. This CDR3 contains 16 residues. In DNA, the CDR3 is TGCGCCAGCAGCTTGGGCGGAAACTCTGGGGCCAACGTCCTGACTTTC. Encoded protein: CASSLGGNSGANVLTF. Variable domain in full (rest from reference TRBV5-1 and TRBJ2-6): KAGVTQTPRYLIKTRGQQVTLSCSPISGHRSVSWYQQTPGQGLQFLFEYFSETQRNKGNFPGRFSGRQFSNSRSEMNVSTLELGDSALYLCASSLGGNSGANVLTFGAGSRLTVL.

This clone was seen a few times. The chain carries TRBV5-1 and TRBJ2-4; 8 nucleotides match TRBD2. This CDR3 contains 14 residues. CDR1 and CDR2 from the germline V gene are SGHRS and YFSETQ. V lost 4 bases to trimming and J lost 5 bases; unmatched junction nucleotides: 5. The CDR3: CASSAGTRENIQYF. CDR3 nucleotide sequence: TGCGCCAGCAGCGCGGGGACTAGAGAAAACATTCAGTACTTC.

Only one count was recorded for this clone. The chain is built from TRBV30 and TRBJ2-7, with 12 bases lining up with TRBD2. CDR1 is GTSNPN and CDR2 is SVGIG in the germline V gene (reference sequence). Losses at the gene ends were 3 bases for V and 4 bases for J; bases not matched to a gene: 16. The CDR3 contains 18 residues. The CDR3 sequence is CAWSTPGLAGPGRYEQYF. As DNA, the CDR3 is TGTGCCTGGAGCACCCCGGGACTAGCGGGCCCAGGGCGGTACGAGCAGTACTTC.

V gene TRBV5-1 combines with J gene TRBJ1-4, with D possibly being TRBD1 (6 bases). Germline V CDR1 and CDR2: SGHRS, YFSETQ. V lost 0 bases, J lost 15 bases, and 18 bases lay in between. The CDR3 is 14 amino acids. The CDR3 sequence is CASSLGLNSKGVFF. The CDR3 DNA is TGCGCCAGCAGCTTGGGACTAAACTCAAAGGGGGTGTTTTTT. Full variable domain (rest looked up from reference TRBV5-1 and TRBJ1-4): KAGVTQTPRYLIKTRGQQVTLSCSPISGHRSVSWYQQTPGQGLQFLFEYFSETQRNKGNFPGRFSGRQFSNSRSEMNVSTLELGDSALYLCASSLGLNSKGVFFGSGTQLSVL.

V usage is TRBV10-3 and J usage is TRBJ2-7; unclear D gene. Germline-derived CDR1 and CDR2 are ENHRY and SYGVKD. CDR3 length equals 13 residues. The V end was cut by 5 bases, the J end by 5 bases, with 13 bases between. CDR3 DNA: TGTGCCATCAGTCCGAAGGCAGGCGACGAGCAGTACTTC. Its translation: CAISPKAGDEQYF.

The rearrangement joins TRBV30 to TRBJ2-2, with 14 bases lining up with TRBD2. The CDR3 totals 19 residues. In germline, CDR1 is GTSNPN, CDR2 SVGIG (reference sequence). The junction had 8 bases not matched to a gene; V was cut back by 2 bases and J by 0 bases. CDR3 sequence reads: CAWSLRTSGRPTNTGELFF. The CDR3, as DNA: TGTGCCTGGAGTCTGAGGACTAGCGGGAGGCCCACGAACACCGGGGAGCTGTTTTTT.

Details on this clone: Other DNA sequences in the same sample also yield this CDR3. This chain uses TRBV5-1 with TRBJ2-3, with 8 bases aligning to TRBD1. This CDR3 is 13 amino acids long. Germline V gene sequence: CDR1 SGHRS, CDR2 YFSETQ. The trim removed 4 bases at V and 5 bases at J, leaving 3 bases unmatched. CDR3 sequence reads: CASSVGQGDTQYF. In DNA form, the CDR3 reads TGCGCCAGCAGCGTTGGACAGGGAGATACGCAGTATTTT. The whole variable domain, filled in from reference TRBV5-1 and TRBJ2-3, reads KAGVTQTPRYLIKTRGQQVTLSCSPISGHRSVSWYQQTPGQGLQFLFEYFSETQRNKGNFPGRFSGRQFSNSRSEMNVSTLELGDSALYLCASSVGQGDTQYFGPGTRLTVL.

CDR3 nucleotide sequence: TGTGCCAGCAGCCGTCGAACAGCTGGAAAAGGCTACACCTTC. This gives the protein CASSRRTAGKGYTF. V usage is TRBV5-8 and J usage is TRBJ1-2; D is uncertain. CDR1 and CDR2 (germline): SGHTS, YDEGEE. The CDR3 consists of 14 residues. V was shortened by 4 bases and J by 8 bases, with 18 bases between the two germline ends. Using reference TRBV5-8 and TRBJ1-2 for the parts outside the CDR3, the full variable domain is EAGVTQSPTHLIKTRGQQATLRCSPISGHTSVYWYQQALGLGLQFLLWYDEGEERNRGNFPPRFSGRQFPNYSSELNVNALELEDSALYLCASSRRTAGKGYTFGSGTRLTVV.

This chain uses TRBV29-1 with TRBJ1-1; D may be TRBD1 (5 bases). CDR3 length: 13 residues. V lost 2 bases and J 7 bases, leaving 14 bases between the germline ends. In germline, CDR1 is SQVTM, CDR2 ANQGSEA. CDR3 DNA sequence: TGCAGCGTTGAAACCCGGAGGGGAGGTGAAGCTTTCTTT. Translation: CSVETRRGGEAFF.